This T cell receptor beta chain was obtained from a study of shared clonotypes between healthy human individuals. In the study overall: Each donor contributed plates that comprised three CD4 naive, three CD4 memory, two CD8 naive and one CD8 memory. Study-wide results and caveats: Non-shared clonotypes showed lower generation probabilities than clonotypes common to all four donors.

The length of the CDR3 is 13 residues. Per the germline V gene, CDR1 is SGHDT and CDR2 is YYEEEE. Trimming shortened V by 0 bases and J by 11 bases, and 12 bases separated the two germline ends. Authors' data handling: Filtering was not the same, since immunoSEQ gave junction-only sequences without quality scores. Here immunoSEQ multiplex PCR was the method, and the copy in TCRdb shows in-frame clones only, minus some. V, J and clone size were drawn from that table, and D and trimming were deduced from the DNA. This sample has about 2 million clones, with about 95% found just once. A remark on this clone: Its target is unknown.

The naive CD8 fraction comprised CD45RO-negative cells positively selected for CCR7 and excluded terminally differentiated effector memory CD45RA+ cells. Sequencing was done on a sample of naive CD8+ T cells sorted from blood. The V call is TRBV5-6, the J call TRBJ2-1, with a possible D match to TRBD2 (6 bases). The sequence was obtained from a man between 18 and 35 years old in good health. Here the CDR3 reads CASSLVRDSQQFF. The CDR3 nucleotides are TGTGCCAGCAGCTTGGTCAGGGACTCCCAGCAGTTCTTC.